The entry that follows covers one TCR beta chain sequence. What it recognizes is unknown. The data originate from a study of cytomegalovirus exposure and HLA in healthy donors. With 60 Vbeta and 13 Jbeta primers, the PCR was carried out. Assay used: immunoSEQ multiplex PCR; TCRdb lists only in-frame clones, some missing. The sample has roughly 180,000 clones, more than 65% seen once. The CDR3 length is 16 residues. Germline V gene sequence: CDR1 SGDLS, CDR2 YYNGEE. V lost 0 bases and J lost 2; bases outside the gene matches: 6. General study points: Differences between HLA loci emerged in a later analysis of TCR association rates, with DRB1 most and HLA-C fewest. Reported performance of the classifier showed diagnosis of cytomegalovirus status with high specificity and sensitivity. Later analysis identified several of the most significant clusters that appeared linked to common viral pathogens.

The sequenced sample was PBMCs. This chain connects TRBV9 to TRBJ2-3; 7 nucleotides match TRBD2. This receptor was identified in a male donor in good health and CMV-seronegative. The CDR3 DNA follows: TGTGCCAGCAGCGTAGAGGGCGGGAGCTACACAGATACGCAGTATTTT. It encodes CASSVEGGSYTDTQYF.